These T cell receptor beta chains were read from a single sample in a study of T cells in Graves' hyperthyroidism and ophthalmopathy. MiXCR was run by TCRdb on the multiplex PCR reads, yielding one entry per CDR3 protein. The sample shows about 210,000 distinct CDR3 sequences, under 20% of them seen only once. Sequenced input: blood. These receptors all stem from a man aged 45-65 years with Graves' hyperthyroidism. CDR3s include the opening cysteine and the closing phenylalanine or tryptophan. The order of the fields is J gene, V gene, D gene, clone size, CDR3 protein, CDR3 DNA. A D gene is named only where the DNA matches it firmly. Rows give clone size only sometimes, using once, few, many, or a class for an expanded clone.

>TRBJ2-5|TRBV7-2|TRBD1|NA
CASSLGPVIGTEQETQYF
TGTGCCAGCAGCTTAGGACCCGTAATCGGGACAGAACAAGAGACCCAGTACTTC
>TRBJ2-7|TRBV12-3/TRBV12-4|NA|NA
CASSLFQGGEQYF
TGTGCCAGCAGTTTGTTCCAGGGCGGCGAGCAGTACTTC
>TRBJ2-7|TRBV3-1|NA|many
CASSPLGTTTTYEQYF
TGTGCCAGCAGCCCCCTTGGGACAACAACTACCTACGAGCAGTACTTC
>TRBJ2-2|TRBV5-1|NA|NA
CASSLEPTGELFF
TGCGCCAGCAGCTTGGAACCCACCGGGGAGCTGTTTTTT
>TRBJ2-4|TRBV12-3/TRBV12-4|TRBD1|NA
CASRPNDRGRNIQYF
TGTGCCAGCAGGCCTAACGACAGGGGCCGGAACATTCAGTACTTC
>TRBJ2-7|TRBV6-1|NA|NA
CASSEGSPASSYEQYF
TGTGCCAGCAGTGAAGGATCGCCAGCTAGCTCCTACGAGCAGTACTTC
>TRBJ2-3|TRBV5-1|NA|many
CASSLAPSFGTDTQYF
TGCGCCAGCAGCTTGGCTCCTTCATTCGGCACAGATACGCAGTATTTT
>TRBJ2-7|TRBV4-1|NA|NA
CASSQEAGQPGPSPYEQYF
TGCGCCAGCAGCCAAGAGGCGGGTCAGCCGGGACCCTCCCCGTACGAGCAGTACTTC
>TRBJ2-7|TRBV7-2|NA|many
CASSGRGPRVDEQYF
TGTGCCAGCAGCGGCCGGGGGCCAAGAGTCGACGAGCAGTACTTC
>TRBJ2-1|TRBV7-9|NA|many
CASSQDVYNEQFF
TGTGCCAGCAGCCAAGACGTTTACAATGAGCAGTTCTTC
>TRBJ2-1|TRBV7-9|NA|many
CASSHLQGIIYNEQFF
TGTGCCAGCAGCCACCTTCAGGGGATCATTTACAATGAGCAGTTCTTC
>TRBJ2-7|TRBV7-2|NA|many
CASSLDGGEQYF
TGTGCCAGCAGCTTAGATGGGGGCGAGCAGTACTTC
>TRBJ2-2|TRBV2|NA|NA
CASSHHVDMAGELFF
TGTGCCAGCAGCCACCACGTTGACATGGCCGGGGAGCTGTTTTTT
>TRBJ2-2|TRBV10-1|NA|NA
CASRDGSSGELFF
TGCGCCAGCAGAGACGGGAGTTCCGGGGAGCTGTTTTTT
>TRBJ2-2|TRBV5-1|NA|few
CASSTPGGLGELFF
TGCGCCAGCAGCACCCCAGGAGGATTGGGGGAGCTGTTTTTT
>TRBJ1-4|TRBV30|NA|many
CAWSVRGRRTNEKLFF
TGTGCCTGGAGTGTAAGGGGCAGGAGGACTAATGAAAAACTGTTTTTT
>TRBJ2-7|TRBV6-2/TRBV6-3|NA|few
CASSLVGRWNEQYF
TGTGCCAGCAGTTTAGTAGGGCGGTGGAACGAGCAGTACTTC
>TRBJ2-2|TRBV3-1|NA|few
CASSGPVGELFF
TGTGCCAGCAGCGGACCAGTCGGGGAGCTGTTTTTT
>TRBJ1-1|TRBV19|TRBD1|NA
CASSIDPRTGVKEAFF
TGTGCCAGTAGTATAGATCCACGGACAGGGGTGAAGGAAGCTTTCTTT
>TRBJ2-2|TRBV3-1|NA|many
CASSPSGPGELFF
TGTGCCAGCAGCCCGTCGGGACCTGGGGAGCTGTTTTTT
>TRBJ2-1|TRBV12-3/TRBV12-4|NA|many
CASSFGIYNEQFF
TGTGCCAGCAGTTTCGGTATATACAATGAGCAGTTCTTC
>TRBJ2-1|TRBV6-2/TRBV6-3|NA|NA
CASCRRNNEQFF
TGTGCCAGCTGCAGACGAAACAATGAGCAGTTCTTC
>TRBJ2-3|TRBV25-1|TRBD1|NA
CASSEGRQGDTDTQYF
TGTGCCAGCAGTGAAGGCCGACAGGGGGACACAGATACGCAGTATTTT
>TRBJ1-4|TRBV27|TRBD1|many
CASSRTPGQGMEKLFF
TGTGCCAGCAGTAGGACACCGGGACAGGGGATGGAAAAACTGTTTTTT
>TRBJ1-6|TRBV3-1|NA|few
CASSQTSAPLHF
TGTGCCAGCAGCCAAACGTCGGCACCCCTCCACTTT
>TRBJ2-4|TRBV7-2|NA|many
CASSSGKGIVAKNIQYF
TGTGCCAGCAGCTCTGGGAAGGGGATCGTGGCCAAAAACATTCAGTACTTC
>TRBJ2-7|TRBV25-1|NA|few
CASSDQTEYEQYF
TGTGCCAGCAGTGACCAAACAGAGTACGAGCAGTACTTC
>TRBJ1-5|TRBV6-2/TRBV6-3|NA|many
CASSNLVPTQHF
TGTGCCAGCAGTAATTTAGTGCCGACCCAGCATTTT
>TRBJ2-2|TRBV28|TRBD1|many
CASSPDRDPGELFF
TGTGCCAGCAGTCCGGACAGGGATCCCGGGGAGCTGTTTTTT
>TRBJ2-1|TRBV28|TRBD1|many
CASSLSGQGDQEQFF
TGTGCCAGCAGTTTATCGGGACAGGGGGATCAGGAGCAGTTCTTC
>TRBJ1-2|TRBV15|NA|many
CATSRDRDSSYGYTF
TGTGCCACCAGCAGAGATCGGGATTCGAGCTATGGCTACACCTTC
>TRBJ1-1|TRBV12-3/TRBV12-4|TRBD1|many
CASRKRQGWTEAFF
TGTGCCAGCAGAAAACGACAGGGGTGGACTGAAGCTTTCTTT
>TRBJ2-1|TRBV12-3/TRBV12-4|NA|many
CASSLTPRSSYNEQFF
TGTGCCAGCAGTCTAACACCGAGGAGCTCCTACAATGAGCAGTTCTTC
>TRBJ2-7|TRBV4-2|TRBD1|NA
CASSQDQGQGAREQYF
TGTGCCAGCAGCCAAGATCAAGGACAGGGGGCTCGCGAGCAGTACTTC
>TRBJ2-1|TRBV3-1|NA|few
CASSQDRWESSYNEQFF
TGTGCCAGCAGCCAAGATCGGTGGGAGAGCTCCTACAATGAGCAGTTCTTC
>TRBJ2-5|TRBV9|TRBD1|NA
CASSVLQGTGETQYF
TGTGCCAGCAGCGTCCTCCAAGGGACAGGGGAGACCCAGTACTTC
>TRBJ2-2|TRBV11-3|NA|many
CASQQTATPNTGELFF
TGTGCCAGCCAACAGACCGCGACACCGAACACCGGGGAGCTGTTTTTT
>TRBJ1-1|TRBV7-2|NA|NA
CASSLIASGFGTEAFF
TGTGCCAGCAGCTTAATAGCGTCGGGGTTCGGCACTGAAGCTTTCTTT
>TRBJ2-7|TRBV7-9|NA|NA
CASSQPSYEQYF
TGTGCCAGCAGCCAGCCATCCTACGAGCAGTACTTC
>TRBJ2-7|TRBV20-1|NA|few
CSARGPSYEQYF
TGCAGTGCTAGAGGGCCATCCTACGAGCAGTACTTC
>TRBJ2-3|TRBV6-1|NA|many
CASSDVRATSTDTQYF
TGTGCCAGCAGTGACGTTAGGGCAACTAGCACAGATACGCAGTATTTT
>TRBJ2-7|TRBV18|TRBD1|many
CASSRGTGVYEQYF
TGTGCCAGCTCACGTGGGACAGGGGTTTACGAGCAGTACTTC
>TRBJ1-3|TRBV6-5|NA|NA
CASSYSWGSGNTIYF
TGTGCCAGCAGTTACTCCTGGGGTTCCGGAAACACCATATATTTT
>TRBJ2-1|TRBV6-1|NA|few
CASRTFGGRSYNEQFF
TGTGCCAGCAGAACCTTTGGGGGACGGTCCTACAATGAGCAGTTCTTC
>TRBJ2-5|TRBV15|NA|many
CATSTIAGETQYF
TGTGCCACCAGCACAATCGCCGGGGAGACCCAGTACTTC
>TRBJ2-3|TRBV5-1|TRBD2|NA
CASSLAAGATDTQYF
TGCGCCAGCAGCTTGGCAGCGGGAGCTACAGATACGCAGTATTTT
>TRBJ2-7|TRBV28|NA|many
CASSSLFRGRISYEQYF
TGTGCCAGCAGTTCCTTATTTAGGGGGAGAATCTCCTACGAGCAGTACTTC
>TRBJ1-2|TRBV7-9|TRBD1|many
CASSLGQGQLYGYTF
TGTGCCAGCAGCTTAGGACAGGGGCAACTCTATGGCTACACCTTC
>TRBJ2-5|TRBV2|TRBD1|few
CASGALGQRGETQYF
TGTGCCAGTGGTGCCCTGGGACAGCGCGGGGAGACCCAGTACTTC
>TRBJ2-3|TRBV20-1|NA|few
CSAPAIGTDTQYF
TGCAGTGCCCCTGCTATAGGAACAGATACGCAGTATTTT
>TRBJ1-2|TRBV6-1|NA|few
CASAKVIGSYGYTF
TGTGCCAGCGCGAAAGTCATTGGGAGCTATGGCTACACCTTC
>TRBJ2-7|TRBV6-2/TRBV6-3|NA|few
CASSRDGYEQYF
TGTGCCAGCAGCCGGGACGGGTACGAGCAGTACTTC
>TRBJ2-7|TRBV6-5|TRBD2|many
CASSYSGDYAYEQYF
TGTGCCAGCAGTTACTCTGGGGACTATGCGTACGAGCAGTACTTC
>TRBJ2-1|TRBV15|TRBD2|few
CATSRDWASGYNEQFF
TGTGCCACCAGCAGAGATTGGGCTAGCGGATACAATGAGCAGTTCTTC
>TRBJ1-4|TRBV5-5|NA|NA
CASSLGHNEKLFF
TGTGCCAGCAGCCTCGGACATAATGAAAAACTGTTTTTT